These 9 T cell receptor beta chains came from one sample sequenced in a study of blood T cell repertoires in COVID-19. TCRdb's table, derived via immunoSEQ multiplex PCR, lists solely in-frame clones and lacks some. The data contain 300,000 to 350,000 clones, roughly nine tenths of them seen just once; the ten biggest clones take up roughly 2.1%. Source material: peripheral blood. These receptors originate from a man younger than 35 with active or convalescent COVID-19.

The gene calls are TRBV10-2 and TRBJ2-1; 11 nucleotides agree with TRBD2. Germline lookup yields CDR1 WSHSY and CDR2 SAAADI. This CDR3 comprises 14 residues. With 9 bases clipped from V and 3 bases from J, the junction kept 4 bases outside the gene matches. CDR3: CASLLAGGYNEQFF. The CDR3 coding sequence is TGCGCCAGTTTGCTAGCGGGAGGCTACAATGAGCAGTTCTTC.

J is TRBJ2-1 and V is TRBV11-2; the match to TRBD2 covers 11 bases. Germline V gives CDR1 SGHAT, CDR2 FQNNGV. V trimming: 5 bases; J trimming: 9 bases; junction bases outside the gene matches: 12. The CDR3 length is 16 residues. CDR3 in amino acids: CASSGQLAGEISEQFF. The CDR3 DNA reads TGTGCCAGCAGCGGCCAACTAGCGGGAGAAATCAGTGAGCAGTTCTTC.

The chain links TRBV3-1 (or the pseudogene TRBV3-2) to TRBJ1-4; TRBD1 agrees at 9 bases. Germline-derived CDR1 and CDR2 are LGHDT and YNNKEL (reference sequence). V was clipped by 4 bases and J by 14 bases; unmatched bases: 20. This CDR3 region has 17 residues. The CDR3 nucleotides are TGTGCCAGCAGCCCGCGACCCACCGGGACAGGGACGTTGTTTCTGTTTTTT. It is translated as CASSPRPTGTGTLFLFF.

CDR3 loop: CASSLRGFETEAFF. The CDR3 DNA sequence: TGCGCCAGCAGCTTAAGGGGGTTCGAGACTGAAGCTTTCTTT. V gene TRBV5-1 combines with J gene TRBJ1-1, with D possibly TRBD1 on 6 matching bases. The CDR3 sequence is 14 residues long. Trimming took 2 bases from V and 5 from J, leaving 13 bases between them. CDR1 is SGHRS, CDR2 YFSETQ, per germline.

The chain uses TRBV29-1 and TRBJ1-4, with unresolved D. Germline-derived CDR1 and CDR2 are SQVTM and ANQGSEA. This CDR3 comprises 13 residues. The V end lost 4 bases, the J end lost 4 bases, and 10 bases lay between the germline ends. CDR3 sequence reads: CSVVRQNNEKLFF. The CDR3 nucleotides are TGCAGCGTTGTCAGGCAGAATAATGAAAAACTGTTTTTT.

This clone came up a few times. This sequence joins TRBV5-1 and TRBJ1-5, with no clear D. This CDR3 is built from 15 residues. The germline V gene has CDR1 SGHRS and CDR2 YFSETQ. V was shortened by 1 base and J by 1 base, with 9 bases between the two germline ends. CDR3 bases: TGCGCCAGCAGCTTGTCTGGCTGGAGCAATCAGCCCCAGCATTTT. Translated: CASSLSGWSNQPQHF.

The chain uses TRBV27 and TRBJ1-2; 7 bases fit TRBD1. Germline V gives CDR1 MNHEY, CDR2 SMNVEV (reference sequence). Unmatched junction bases numbered 8, after V lost 5 bases and J lost 2 bases. CDR3 length equals 15 residues. CDR3 sequence: CASSPEGQRNYGYTF. The CDR3 DNA reads TGTGCCAGCAGTCCGGAGGGACAGCGAAACTATGGCTACACCTTC.

This sequence joins TRBV2 and TRBJ2-7; a weak D match, TRBD2 (5 bases). In germline, CDR1 is SNHLY, CDR2 FYNNEI. This CDR3 has 15 residues. V shed 3 bases and J shed 3 bases, with 15 bases lying between them. DNA of the CDR3: TGTGCCAGCAGTGATCGGGGTGGGATCGGCTACGAGCAGTACTTC. As protein: CASSDRGGIGYEQYF.

The chain couples TRBV3-1 (or the pseudogene TRBV3-2) to TRBJ2-7; D ambiguous. V was shortened by 0 bases and J by 3 bases, with 9 bases between the two germline ends. The CDR3 sequence is 14 residues long. CDR1 is LGHDT and CDR2 is YNNKEL in the germline V gene (reference sequence). The CDR3 region is CASSQDLQFYEQYF. The CDR3 DNA reads TGTGCCAGCAGCCAAGATCTACAGTTCTACGAGCAGTACTTC.